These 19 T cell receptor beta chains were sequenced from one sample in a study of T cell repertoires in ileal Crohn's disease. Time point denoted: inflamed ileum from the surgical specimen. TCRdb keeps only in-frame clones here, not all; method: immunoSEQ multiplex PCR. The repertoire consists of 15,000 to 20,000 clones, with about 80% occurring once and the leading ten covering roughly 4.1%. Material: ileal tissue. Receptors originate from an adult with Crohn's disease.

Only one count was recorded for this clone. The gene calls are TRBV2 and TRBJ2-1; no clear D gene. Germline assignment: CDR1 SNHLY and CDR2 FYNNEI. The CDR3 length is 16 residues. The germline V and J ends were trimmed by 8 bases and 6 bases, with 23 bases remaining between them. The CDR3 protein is CASESIMGDLGNEQFF. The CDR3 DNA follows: TGTGCCAGCGAATCAATAATGGGCGACTTAGGCAATGAGCAGTTCTTC. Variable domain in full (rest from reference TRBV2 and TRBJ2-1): EPEVTQTPSHQVTQMGQEVILRCVPISNHLYFYWYRQILGQKVEFLVSFYNNEISEKSEIFDDQFSVERPDGSNFTLKIRSTKLEDSAMYFCASESIMGDLGNEQFFGPGTRLTVL.

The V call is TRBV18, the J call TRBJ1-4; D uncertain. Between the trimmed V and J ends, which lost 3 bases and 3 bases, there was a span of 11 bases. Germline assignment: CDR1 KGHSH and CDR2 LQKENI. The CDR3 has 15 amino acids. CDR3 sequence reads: CASSPGSTANEKLFF. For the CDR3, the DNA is TGTGCCAGCTCACCTGGTTCAACAGCTAATGAAAAACTGTTTTTT.

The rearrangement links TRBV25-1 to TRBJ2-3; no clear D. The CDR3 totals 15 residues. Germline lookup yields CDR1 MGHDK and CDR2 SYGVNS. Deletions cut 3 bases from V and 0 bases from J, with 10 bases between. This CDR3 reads CASSDAGPSTDTQYF. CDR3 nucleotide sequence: TGTGCCAGCAGTGACGCCGGGCCTAGCACAGATACGCAGTATTTT.

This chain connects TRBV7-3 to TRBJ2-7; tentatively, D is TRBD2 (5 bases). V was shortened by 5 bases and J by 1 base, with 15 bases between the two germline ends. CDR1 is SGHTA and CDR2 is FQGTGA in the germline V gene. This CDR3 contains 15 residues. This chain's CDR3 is CASSPWASPSYEQYF. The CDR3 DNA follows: TGTGCCAGCAGCCCTTGGGCTAGCCCATCCTACGAGCAGTACTTC.

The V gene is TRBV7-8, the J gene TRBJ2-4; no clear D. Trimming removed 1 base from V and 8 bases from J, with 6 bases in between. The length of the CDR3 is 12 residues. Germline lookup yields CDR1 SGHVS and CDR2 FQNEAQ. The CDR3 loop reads CASSLVNHIQYF. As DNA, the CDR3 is TGTGCCAGCAGCTTAGTGAACCACATTCAGTACTTC.

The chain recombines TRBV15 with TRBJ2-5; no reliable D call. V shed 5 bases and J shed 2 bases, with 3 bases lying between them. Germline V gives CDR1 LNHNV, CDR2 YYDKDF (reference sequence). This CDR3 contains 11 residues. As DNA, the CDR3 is TGTGCCACCAGCCATCAAGAGACCCAGTACTTC. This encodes CATSHQETQYF.

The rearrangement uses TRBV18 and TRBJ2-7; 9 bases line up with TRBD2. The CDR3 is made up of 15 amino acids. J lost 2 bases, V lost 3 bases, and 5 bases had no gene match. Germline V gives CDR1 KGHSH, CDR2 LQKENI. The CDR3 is CASSPSAGGPYEQYF. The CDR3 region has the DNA TGTGCCAGCTCACCCTCCGCGGGAGGGCCCTACGAGCAGTACTTC.

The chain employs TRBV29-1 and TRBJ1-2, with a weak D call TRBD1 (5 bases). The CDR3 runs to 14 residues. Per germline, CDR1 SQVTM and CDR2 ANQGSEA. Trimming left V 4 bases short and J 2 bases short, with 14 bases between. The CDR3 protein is CSVGAGSGNYGYTF. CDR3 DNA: TGCAGCGTTGGGGCAGGGAGTGGAAACTATGGCTACACCTTC.

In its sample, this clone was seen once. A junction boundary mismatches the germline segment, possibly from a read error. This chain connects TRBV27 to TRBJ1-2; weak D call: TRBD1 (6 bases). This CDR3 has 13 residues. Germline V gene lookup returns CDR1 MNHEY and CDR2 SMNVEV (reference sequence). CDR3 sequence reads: CASSLSDRYGYTF. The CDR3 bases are TGTGCCAGCAGTCTATCGGACAGATATGGCTACACCTTC.

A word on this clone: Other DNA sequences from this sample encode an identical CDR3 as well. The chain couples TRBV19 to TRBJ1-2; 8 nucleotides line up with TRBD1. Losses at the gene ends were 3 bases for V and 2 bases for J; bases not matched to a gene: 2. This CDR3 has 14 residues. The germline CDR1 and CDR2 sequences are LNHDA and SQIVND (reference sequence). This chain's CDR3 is CASSIAGGNYGYTF. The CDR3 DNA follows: TGTGCCAGTAGTATTGCAGGGGGCAACTATGGCTACACCTTC.

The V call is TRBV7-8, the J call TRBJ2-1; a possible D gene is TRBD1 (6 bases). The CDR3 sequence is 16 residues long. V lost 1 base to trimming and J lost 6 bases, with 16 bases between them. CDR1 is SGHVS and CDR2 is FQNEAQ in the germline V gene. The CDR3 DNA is TGTGCCAGCAGCTTAGGTCTTACAGGGCATGGCAATGAGCAGTTCTTC. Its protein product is CASSLGLTGHGNEQFF.

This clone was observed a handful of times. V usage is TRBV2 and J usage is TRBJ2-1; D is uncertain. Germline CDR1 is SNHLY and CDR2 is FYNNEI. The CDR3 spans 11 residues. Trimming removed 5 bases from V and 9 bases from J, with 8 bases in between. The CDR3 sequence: CASSTYGEQFF. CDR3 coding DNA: TGTGCCAGCAGTACATACGGTGAGCAGTTCTTC.

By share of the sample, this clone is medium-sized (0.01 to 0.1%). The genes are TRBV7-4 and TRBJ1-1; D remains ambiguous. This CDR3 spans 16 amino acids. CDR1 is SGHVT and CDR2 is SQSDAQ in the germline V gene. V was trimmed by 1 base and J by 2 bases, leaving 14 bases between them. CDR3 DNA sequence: TGTGCCAGCAGCTTAGGGGTCTTTAGTCCCAACACTGAAGCTTTCTTT. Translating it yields CASSLGVFSPNTEAFF.

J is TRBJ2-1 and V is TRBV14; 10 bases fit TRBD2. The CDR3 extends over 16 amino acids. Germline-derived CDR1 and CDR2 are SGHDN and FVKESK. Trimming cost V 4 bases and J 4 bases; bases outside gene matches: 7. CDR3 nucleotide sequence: TGTGCCAGCAGCCCTAGCGGGAGAGGAGGGTACAATGAGCAGTTCTTC. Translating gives CASSPSGRGGYNEQFF.

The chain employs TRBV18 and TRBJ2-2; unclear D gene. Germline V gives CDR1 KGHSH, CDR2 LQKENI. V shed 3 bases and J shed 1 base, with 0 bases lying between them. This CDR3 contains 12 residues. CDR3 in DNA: TGTGCCAGCTCACCGAACACCGGGGAGCTGTTTTTT. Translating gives CASSPNTGELFF.

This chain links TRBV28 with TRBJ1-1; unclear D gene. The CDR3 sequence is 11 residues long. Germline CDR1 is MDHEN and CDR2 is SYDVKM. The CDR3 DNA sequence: TGTGGATCGAGTCTTGCCACTGAAGCTTTCTTT. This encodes CGSSLATEAFF.

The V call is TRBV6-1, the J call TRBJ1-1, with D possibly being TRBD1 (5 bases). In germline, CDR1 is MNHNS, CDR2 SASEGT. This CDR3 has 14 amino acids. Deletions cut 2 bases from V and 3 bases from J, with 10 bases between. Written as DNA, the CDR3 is TGTGCCAGCAGTGAAAGTGGGGGGGACACTGAAGCTTTCTTT. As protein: CASSESGGDTEAFF.

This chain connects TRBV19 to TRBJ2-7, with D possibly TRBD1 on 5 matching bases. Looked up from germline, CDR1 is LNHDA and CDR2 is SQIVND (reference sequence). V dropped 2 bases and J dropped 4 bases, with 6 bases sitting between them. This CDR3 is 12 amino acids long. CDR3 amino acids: CASSIPGYEQYF. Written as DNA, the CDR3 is TGTGCCAGTAGTATACCAGGGTACGAGCAGTACTTC.

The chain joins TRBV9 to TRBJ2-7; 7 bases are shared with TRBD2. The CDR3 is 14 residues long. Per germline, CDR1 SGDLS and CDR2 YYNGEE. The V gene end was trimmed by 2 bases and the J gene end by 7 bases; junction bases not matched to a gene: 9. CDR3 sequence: CASSVSGTGLEQYF. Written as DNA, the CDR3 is TGTGCCAGCAGCGTCAGCGGGACGGGACTAGAGCAGTACTTC.